The 20 T cell receptor beta chains below come from one sample, sequenced in a study of T cell changes during pregnancy in multiple sclerosis. Using immunoSEQ multiplex PCR, the repertoire was profiled, and TCRdb retains in-frame clones only, with some absent. The sample has 80,000 to 95,000 clones, roughly 93% seen once. The material was peripheral blood, obtained in the third trimester of pregnancy. The receptors were gathered from a female donor in good health, enrolled as a control in a pregnancy study.

The J gene is TRBJ1-2, the V gene TRBV5-5; TRBD1 agrees at 9 bases. The CDR3 totals 15 residues. Germline V gives CDR1 SGHKS, CDR2 YYEKEE (reference sequence). The J segment lost 4 bases and the V segment lost 1 base, leaving 5 bases of the junction unmatched. The CDR3 reads CASSLWDRDFYGYTF. CDR3 DNA sequence: TGTGCCAGCAGCTTGTGGGACAGGGACTTCTATGGCTACACCTTC.

The rearrangement uses TRBV7-8 and TRBJ2-7, with a possible D match to TRBD2 (6 bases). This CDR3 spans 15 amino acids. Between the trimmed V and J ends, which lost 3 bases and 6 bases, there was a span of 18 bases. Germline-derived CDR1 and CDR2 are SGHVS and FQNEAQ. DNA of the CDR3: TGTGCCAGCAGCTTCCGGGACTCTCTGTCTTCCGAGCAGTACTTC. Protein sequence: CASSFRDSLSSEQYF. Together with reference TRBV7-8 and TRBJ2-7, the CDR3 gives the full variable domain: GAGVSQSPRYKVAKRGQDVALRCDPISGHVSLFWYQQALGQGPEFLTYFQNEAQLDKSGLPSDRFFAERPEGSVSTLKIQRTQQEDSAVYLCASSFRDSLSSEQYFGPGTRLTVT.

V usage is TRBV28 and J usage is TRBJ2-1; 12 bases are a match to TRBD2. V shed 7 bases, J shed 0 bases, and the junction held 25 bases outside the gene matches. In germline, CDR1 is MDHEN, CDR2 SYDVKM. The CDR3 is 23 residues long. The CDR3 DNA follows: TGTGCCAGCACCCTGGGTAGAGGGGCGAGGGGACTAGCGGGTGTGAGCTCCTACAATGAGCAGTTCTTC. Amino acid sequence: CASTLGRGARGLAGVSSYNEQFF.

This chain uses TRBV29-1 with TRBJ2-2; the match to TRBD2 covers 7 bases. CDR3 size: 13 residues. The V gene end was trimmed by 6 bases and the J gene end by 6 bases; junction bases not matched to a gene: 7. From germline, CDR1 is SQVTM and CDR2 ANQGSEA. The CDR3 nucleotides read TGCAGCGTGAGGGAGGGATTGGCCGGGGAGCTGTTTTTT. Translation gives CSVREGLAGELFF.

The V gene is TRBV11-2, the J gene TRBJ2-7, with 11 bases aligning to TRBD2. V was pared by 2 bases and J by 1 base, with 7 bases of the junction left unmatched. The length of the CDR3 is 17 residues. Germline-derived CDR1 and CDR2 are SGHAT and FQNNGV. The DNA for the CDR3 is TGTGCCAGCAGCTTAACTCTACTAGCGGGAGTTTCCTACGAGCAGTACTTC. Its protein product is CASSLTLLAGVSYEQYF.

This rearrangement joins TRBV4-2 to TRBJ2-7; D might be TRBD2 (6 bases). Germline V CDR1 and CDR2: LGHNA, YNFKEQ. CDR3 length: 19 amino acids. Trimming took 0 bases from V and 2 from J, leaving 23 bases between them. CDR3 bases: TGTGCCAGCAGCCAAGATATCCCAGGCGGCAGCGGGCTAGCCTACGAGCAGTACTTC. Its protein product is CASSQDIPGGSGLAYEQYF.

The V and J genes are TRBV28 and TRBJ2-1; 8 bases align to TRBD2. Per germline, CDR1 MDHEN and CDR2 SYDVKM. The CDR3 spans 16 residues. J lost 7 bases, V lost 5 bases, and 13 bases had no gene match. The CDR3 reads CASSLAAGEGLNEQFF. For the CDR3, the DNA is TGTGCCAGCAGTCTCGCAGCGGGAGAGGGCCTAAATGAGCAGTTCTTC.

V is TRBV19 and J is TRBJ1-5; D remains ambiguous. CDR3 length: 15 residues. The germline V gene encodes CDR1 LNHDA and CDR2 SQIVND (reference sequence). Trimming removed 8 bases from V and 1 base from J, with 15 bases in between. CDR3 sequence: CASLAGDRSNQPQHF. CDR3 nucleotides: TGTGCCAGTTTGGCGGGAGATCGGAGCAATCAGCCCCAGCATTTT.

The rearrangement links TRBV27 to TRBJ2-3; possible D gene TRBD2, 6 bases. The V end lost 0 bases, the J end lost 0 bases, and 19 bases lay between the germline ends. CDR1 and CDR2 (germline): MNHEY, SMNVEV (reference sequence). The CDR3 sequence is 19 residues long. As DNA, the CDR3 is TGTGCCAGCAGTTTATCGTATCGGTTTCTAGCGAGTAGCACAGATACGCAGTATTTT. Protein sequence: CASSLSYRFLASSTDTQYF.

J is TRBJ1-5 and V is TRBV19, with D unresolved. Trimming took off 3 bases at V and 5 bases at J, with 14 bases between the two ends. The CDR3 runs 15 residues. Germline CDR1 is LNHDA and CDR2 is SQIVND (reference sequence). The chain's CDR3 is CASSMEEVVDQPQHF. CDR3 nucleotides: TGTGCCAGTAGTATGGAGGAGGTTGTAGATCAGCCCCAGCATTTT.

V usage is TRBV5-1 and J usage is TRBJ2-5, with 8 bases fitting TRBD2. V dropped 1 base and J dropped 5; count of bases not matched to a gene: 7. The CDR3 sequence is 15 residues long. Germline V gene lookup returns CDR1 SGHRS and CDR2 YFSETQ. This chain's CDR3 is CASSLWLAGRETQYF. Written as DNA, the CDR3 is TGCGCCAGCAGCTTGTGGTTAGCGGGACGGGAGACCCAGTACTTC.

The V and J genes are TRBV6-5 and TRBJ2-5; 9 bases are a match to TRBD1. V shed 5 bases and J 4 bases; nucleotides not matched to a gene: 8. Per germline, CDR1 MNHEY and CDR2 SVGAGI. The CDR3 has 15 residues. The CDR3 here is CASSQGQGITETQYF. In DNA form, the CDR3 reads TGTGCCAGCAGTCAAGGACAGGGGATCACAGAGACCCAGTACTTC.

The CDR3 bases are TGTGCCAGTAGTACGCACTTCCGGACAGGAGCCTACGAGCAGTACTTC. It encodes CASSTHFRTGAYEQYF. V is TRBV19 and J is TRBJ2-7, with 7 bases identical to TRBD1. With V trimmed by 4 bases and J by 2 bases, 11 bases remained unmatched. Germline CDR1 and CDR2: LNHDA and SQIVND (reference sequence). The CDR3 runs 16 residues.

The rearrangement links TRBV28 to TRBJ1-1, with 9 positions matching TRBD1. The ends lost 3 bases at V and 10 bases at J; junction bases unmatched: 12. This CDR3 has 15 residues. Per germline, CDR1 MDHEN and CDR2 SYDVKM. CDR3 bases: TGTGCCAGCAGTTTGCCATCACAGGGGGCAGGGAGAGCTTTCTTT. Its translation is CASSLPSQGAGRAFF.

The chain uses TRBV6-1 and TRBJ2-3; 11 bases fit TRBD2. V lost 6 bases to trimming and J lost 3 bases; unmatched junction nucleotides: 5. There are 15 residues in the CDR3. CDR1 and CDR2 from the germline V gene are MNHNS and SASEGT. CDR3 in DNA: TGTGCCAGCAGGGCTAGCGGGAGGCCGACAGATACGCAGTATTTT. Protein sequence: CASRASGRPTDTQYF.

This clone was picked up one time. The chain links TRBV10-3 to TRBJ1-5, with 9 bases identical to TRBD1. Losses at the gene ends were 4 bases for V and 2 bases for J; bases not matched to a gene: 3. Germline V gene sequence: CDR1 ENHRY, CDR2 SYGVKD. The CDR3 runs 15 residues. CDR3 sequence: CAISGTGEGNQPQHF. The CDR3 DNA reads TGTGCCATCAGTGGGACAGGGGAGGGCAATCAGCCCCAGCATTTT.

The V call is TRBV28, the J call TRBJ2-7; tentatively, D is TRBD1 (6 bases). This CDR3 is 13 amino acids long. Trimming took 5 bases from V and 2 from J, leaving 10 bases between them. Looked up from germline, CDR1 is MDHEN and CDR2 is SYDVKM. The CDR3 bases are TGTGCCAGCAGTACCACAGGGACCTACGAGCAGTACTTC. This codes for CASSTTGTYEQYF.

This chain links TRBV11-2 with TRBJ2-2, with D possibly matching TRBD1 (6 bases). The ends were cut back, 5 bases at V and 5 bases at J, with 15 bases in the middle. Germline V lookup: CDR1 SGHAT, CDR2 FQNNGV. The CDR3 is 15 residues long. The CDR3 protein is CASSPPGQGTGELFF. The CDR3, as DNA: TGTGCCAGCAGCCCCCCGGGCCAGGGGACCGGGGAGCTGTTTTTT.

The chain combines TRBV9 with TRBJ2-3; 8 bases are shared with TRBD1. V shed 3 bases and J 2 bases; nucleotides not matched to a gene: 11. This CDR3 comprises 17 residues. The germline CDR1 and CDR2 sequences are SGDLS and YYNGEE. CDR3 sequence: CASSEIGQGEDTDTQYF. The CDR3 DNA follows: TGTGCCAGCAGCGAAATCGGACAGGGCGAGGACACAGATACGCAGTATTTT.

CDR3 residues: CASSLAGQGARGYTF. In nucleotides, the CDR3 is TGTGCCAGCAGCTTAGCGGGGCAGGGGGCGCGAGGCTACACCTTC. The chain is built from TRBV7-8 and TRBJ1-2; 8 bases map to TRBD1. V lost 0 bases and J lost 8; bases outside the gene matches: 8. Germline values: CDR1 SGHVS, CDR2 FQNEAQ. This CDR3 has 15 residues.